This T cell receptor (beta chain) was found in a study of cytomegalovirus exposure and HLA in healthy donors. Overall study findings and caveats: Follow-up analysis later connected one missense variant in DCLRE1C with trimming of TCR beta V- and J-genes.

A note on this clone: What it binds is not known.

It was with 60 Vbeta and 13 Jbeta primers that the PCR ran. Only in-frame clones appear in the TCRdb table, and some are missing; sequencing was by immunoSEQ multiplex PCR. This sample yields approximately 150,000 clones, of which about 85% are seen a single time; about 2.5% belongs to the top ten. Sequenced input: PBMCs. The receptor comes from a man between 25 and 39 years old in good health and CMV-seropositive.

The CDR3 coding sequence is TGCGCCAGCAGCTTCGACCCCAGACAGGGGGCGAGCGGGGAGCTGTTTTTT. Its translation: CASSFDPRQGASGELFF. The rearrangement links TRBV5-1 to TRBJ2-2; 10 nucleotides agree with TRBD1. This CDR3 region has 17 residues. Germline trimming cut 2 bases from V and 7 bases from J; bases unmatched to any gene: 11. The germline V gene has CDR1 SGHRS and CDR2 YFSETQ. The whole variable domain, remainder taken from reference TRBV5-1 and TRBJ2-2, is KAGVTQTPRYLIKTRGQQVTLSCSPISGHRSVSWYQQTPGQGLQFLFEYFSETQRNKGNFPGRFSGRQFSNSRSEMNVSTLELGDSALYLCASSFDPRQGASGELFFGEGSRLTVL.